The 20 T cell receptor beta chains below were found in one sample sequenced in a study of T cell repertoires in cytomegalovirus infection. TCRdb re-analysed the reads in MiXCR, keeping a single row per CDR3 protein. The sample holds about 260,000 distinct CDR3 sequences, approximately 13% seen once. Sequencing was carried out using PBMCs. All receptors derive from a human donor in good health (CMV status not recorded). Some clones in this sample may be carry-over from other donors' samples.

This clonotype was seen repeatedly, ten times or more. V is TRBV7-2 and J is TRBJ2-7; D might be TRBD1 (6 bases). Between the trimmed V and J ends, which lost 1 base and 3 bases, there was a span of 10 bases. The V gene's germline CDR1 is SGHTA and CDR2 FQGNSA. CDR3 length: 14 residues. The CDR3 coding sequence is TGTGCCAGCAGCTTAGACAGGGTAGGCTACGAGCAGTACTTC. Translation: CASSLDRVGYEQYF.

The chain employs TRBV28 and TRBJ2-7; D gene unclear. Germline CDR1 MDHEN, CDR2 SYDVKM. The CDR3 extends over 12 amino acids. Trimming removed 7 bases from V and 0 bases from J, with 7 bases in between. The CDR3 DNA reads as TGTGCCAGCACCAACAGCTCCTACGAGCAGTACTTC. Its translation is CASTNSSYEQYF.

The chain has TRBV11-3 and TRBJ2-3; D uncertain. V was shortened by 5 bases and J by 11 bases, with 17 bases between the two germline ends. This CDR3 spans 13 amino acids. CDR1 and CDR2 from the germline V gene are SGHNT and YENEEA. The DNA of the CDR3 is TGTGCCAGCAGCCCGGGCGCTGGAGAGGAGCAGTATTTT. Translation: CASSPGAGEEQYF.

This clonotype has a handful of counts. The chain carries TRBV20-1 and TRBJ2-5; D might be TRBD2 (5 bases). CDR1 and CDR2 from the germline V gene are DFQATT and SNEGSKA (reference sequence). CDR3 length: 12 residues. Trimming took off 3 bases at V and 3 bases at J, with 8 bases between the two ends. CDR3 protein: CSASTGKETQYF. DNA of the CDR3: TGCAGTGCTAGTACCGGGAAAGAGACCCAGTACTTC.

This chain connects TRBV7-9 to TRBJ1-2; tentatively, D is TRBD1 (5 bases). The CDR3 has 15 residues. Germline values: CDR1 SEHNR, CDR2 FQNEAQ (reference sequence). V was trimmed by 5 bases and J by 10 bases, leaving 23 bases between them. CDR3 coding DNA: TGTGCCAGCAGCGCCCGCAGGGACGCGAATTCGGACTACACCTTC. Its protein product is CASSARRDANSDYTF.

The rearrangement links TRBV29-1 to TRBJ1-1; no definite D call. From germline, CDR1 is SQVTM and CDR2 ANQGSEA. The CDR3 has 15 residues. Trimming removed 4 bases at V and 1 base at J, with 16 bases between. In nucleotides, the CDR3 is TGCAGCGTTGCCCTGCGGGCACAAACGAACACTGAAGCTTTCTTT. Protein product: CSVALRAQTNTEAFF.

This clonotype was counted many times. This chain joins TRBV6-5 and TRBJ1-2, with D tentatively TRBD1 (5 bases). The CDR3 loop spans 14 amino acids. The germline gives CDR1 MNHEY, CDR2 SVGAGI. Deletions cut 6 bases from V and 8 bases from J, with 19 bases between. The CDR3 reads CASSPNGAGEGYTF. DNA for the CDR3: TGTGCCAGCAGCCCTAACGGGGCGGGCGAAGGCTACACCTTC.

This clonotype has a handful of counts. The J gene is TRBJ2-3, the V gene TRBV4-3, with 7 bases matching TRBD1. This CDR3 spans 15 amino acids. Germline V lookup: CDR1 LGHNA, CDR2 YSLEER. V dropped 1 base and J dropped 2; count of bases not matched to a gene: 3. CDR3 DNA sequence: TGCGCCAGCAGCCAAGGGGACAGAGACACAGATACGCAGTATTTT. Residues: CASSQGDRDTDTQYF.

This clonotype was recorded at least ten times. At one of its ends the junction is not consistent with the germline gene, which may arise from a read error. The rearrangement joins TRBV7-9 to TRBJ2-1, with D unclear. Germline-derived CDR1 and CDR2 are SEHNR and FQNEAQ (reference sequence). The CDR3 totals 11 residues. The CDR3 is CASSPGNAQFF. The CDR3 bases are TGTGCCAGCAGTCCAGGCAATGCGCAGTTCTTC.

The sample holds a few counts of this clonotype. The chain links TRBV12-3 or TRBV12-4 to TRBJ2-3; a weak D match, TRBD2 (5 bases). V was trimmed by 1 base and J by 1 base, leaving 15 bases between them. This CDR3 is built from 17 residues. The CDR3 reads CASSLEFLSRGTDTQYF. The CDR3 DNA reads TGTGCCAGCAGTTTAGAGTTTTTGTCGAGGGGCACAGATACGCAGTATTTT.

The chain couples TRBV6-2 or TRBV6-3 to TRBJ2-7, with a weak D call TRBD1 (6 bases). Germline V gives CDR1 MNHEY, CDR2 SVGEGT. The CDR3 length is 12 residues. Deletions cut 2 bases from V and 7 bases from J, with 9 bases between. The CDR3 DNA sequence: TGTGCCAGCAGTTACCCCACAGGGGAGCAGTACTTC. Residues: CASSYPTGEQYF.

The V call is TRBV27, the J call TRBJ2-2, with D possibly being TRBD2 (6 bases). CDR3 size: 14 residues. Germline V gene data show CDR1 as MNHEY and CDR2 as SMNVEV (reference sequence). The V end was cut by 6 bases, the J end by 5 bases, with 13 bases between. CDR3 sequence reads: CASSVGSSTGELFF. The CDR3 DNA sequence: TGTGCCAGCAGCGTCGGGAGTTCAACCGGGGAGCTGTTTTTT.

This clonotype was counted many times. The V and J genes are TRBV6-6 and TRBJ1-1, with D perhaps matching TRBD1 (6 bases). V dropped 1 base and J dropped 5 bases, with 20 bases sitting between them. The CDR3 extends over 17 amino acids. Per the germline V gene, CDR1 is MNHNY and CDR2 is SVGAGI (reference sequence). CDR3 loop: CASSYWPGQRLGTEAFF. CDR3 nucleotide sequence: TGTGCCAGCAGTTACTGGCCCGGACAGAGACTGGGGACTGAAGCTTTCTTT.

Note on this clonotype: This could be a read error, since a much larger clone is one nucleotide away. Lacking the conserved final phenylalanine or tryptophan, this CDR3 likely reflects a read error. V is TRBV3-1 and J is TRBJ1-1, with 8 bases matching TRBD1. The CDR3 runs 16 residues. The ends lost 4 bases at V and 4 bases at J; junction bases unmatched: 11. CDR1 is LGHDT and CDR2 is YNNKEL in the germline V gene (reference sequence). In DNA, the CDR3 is TGTGCCAGCAGCCTGACCTCGGGACAGGCTGGCACTGAAGCTTTCTTA. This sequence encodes CASSLTSGQAGTEAFL.

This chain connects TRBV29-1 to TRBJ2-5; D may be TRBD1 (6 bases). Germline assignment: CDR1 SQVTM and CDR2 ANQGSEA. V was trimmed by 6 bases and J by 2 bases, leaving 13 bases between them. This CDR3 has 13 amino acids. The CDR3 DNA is TGCAGCGTCAGGACAGAAACACAAGAGACCCAGTACTTC. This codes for CSVRTETQETQYF.

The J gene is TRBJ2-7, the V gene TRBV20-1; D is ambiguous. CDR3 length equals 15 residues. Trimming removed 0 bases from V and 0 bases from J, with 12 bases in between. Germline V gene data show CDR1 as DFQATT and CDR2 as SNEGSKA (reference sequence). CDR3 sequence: CSARDDAVGSYEQYF. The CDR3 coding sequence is TGCAGTGCTAGAGATGACGCGGTAGGCTCCTACGAGCAGTACTTC.

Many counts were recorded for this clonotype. The CDR3 DNA sequence: TGTGCCAGCAGCCCCGAACCTAGGGATACGCAGTATTTT. Encoded protein: CASSPEPRDTQYF. The V and J genes are TRBV7-2 and TRBJ2-3; D call uncertain. The CDR3 spans 13 residues. The V end lost 5 bases, the J end lost 6 bases, and 12 bases lay between the germline ends. The germline V gene has CDR1 SGHTA and CDR2 FQGNSA.

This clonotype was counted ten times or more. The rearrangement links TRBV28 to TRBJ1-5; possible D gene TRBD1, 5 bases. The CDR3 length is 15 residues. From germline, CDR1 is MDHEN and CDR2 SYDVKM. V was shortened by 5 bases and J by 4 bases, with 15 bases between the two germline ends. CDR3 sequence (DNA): TGTGCCAGCAGTACTCTTGGACAATCGAATCAGCCCCAGCATTTT. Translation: CASSTLGQSNQPQHF.

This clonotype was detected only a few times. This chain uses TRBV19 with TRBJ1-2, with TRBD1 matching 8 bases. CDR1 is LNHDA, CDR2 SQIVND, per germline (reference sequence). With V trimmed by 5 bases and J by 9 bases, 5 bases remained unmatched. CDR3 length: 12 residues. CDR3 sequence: CASSPDRGSYTF. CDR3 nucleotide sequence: TGTGCCAGTAGTCCCGACAGGGGAAGCTACACCTTC.

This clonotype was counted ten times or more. The DNA for the CDR3 is TGTGCCAGCAGTTTCGGGACAGGGGCTTCTGGGGCCAACGTCCTGACTTTC. This gives the protein CASSFGTGASGANVLTF. This sequence joins TRBV27 and TRBJ2-6; 10 nucleotides align to TRBD1. Germline CDR1 reads MNHEY; CDR2 reads SMNVEV (reference sequence). Trimming removed 3 bases from V and 1 base from J; junction bases left unmatched: 3. The CDR3 is made up of 17 amino acids. The full variable domain, completed using reference TRBV27 and TRBJ2-6, is EAQVTQNPRYLITVTGKKLTVTCSQNMNHEYMSWYRQDPGLGLRQIYYSMNVEVTDKGDVPEGYKVSRKEKRNFPLILESPSPNQTSLYFCASSFGTGASGANVLTFGAGSRLTVL.